These T cell receptor beta chains were read from a single sample in a study of cytomegalovirus exposure and HLA in healthy donors. The protocol was immunoSEQ multiplex PCR, while the TCRdb copy is restricted to in-frame clones and leaves out a portion. In the table there are roughly 140,000 clones, 82% of which are singletons. The sequencing input was PBMCs. These receptors all stem from a man aged 25 to 40 in good health and CMV-seropositive. The CDR3 runs from the conserved cysteine through the conserved F or W. The D gene is left open where the match is weak. Size is stated for part of the rows, as once, few or many counts, or as a class when the clone is expanded.

v_call	d_call	clone_size	j_call	cdr3_nt	cdr3_aa
TRBV6-1	NA	NA	TRBJ1-5	TGTGCCAGCAGTGAGGCGGATTATAGCAATCAGCCCCAGCATTTT	CASSEADYSNQPQHF
TRBV29-1	NA	few	TRBJ2-2	TGCAGCGTTGAAGATGAACCCAGGGGCGGGACCGGGGAGCTGTTTTTT	CSVEDEPRGGTGELFF
TRBV11-2	TRBD2	NA	TRBJ2-7	TGTGCCAGCAGCCCCCGTTTTCGACTAGCGGCAAGCTCCTACGAGCAGTACTTC	CASSPRFRLAASSYEQYF
TRBV7-9	NA	NA	TRBJ1-1	TGTGCCAGCAGCTTCCAGGGGACCAACACTGAAGCTTTCTTT	CASSFQGTNTEAFF
TRBV7-7	NA	NA	TRBJ1-3	TGTGCCAGCAGCCTTGCACAGGGTGGAAACACCATATATTTT	CASSLAQGGNTIYF
TRBV19	NA	NA	TRBJ1-2	TGTGCCAGTAGTATAGTTAACAGTGGTAACTATGGCTACACCTTC	CASSIVNSGNYGYTF
TRBV11-2	TRBD1	NA	TRBJ1-1	TGTGCCAGCAGCTACCGATCGACAGGGGGGAACACTGAAGCTTTCTTT	CASSYRSTGGNTEAFF
TRBV25-1	NA	NA	TRBJ1-2	TGTGCCAGCCAAAGGGGGGGCTACTACTCTAACTATGGCTACACCTTC	CASQRGGYYSNYGYTF
TRBV11-2	TRBD2	NA	TRBJ2-1	TGTGCCAGCAGCTTGGATGCCGGGACTAGCGGGGGGCCGTTCTTC	CASSLDAGTSGGPFF
TRBV18	NA	NA	TRBJ2-4	TGTGCCAGCTCACCAGTTGCAGGCAAAGACATTCAGTACTTC	CASSPVAGKDIQYF
TRBV18	TRBD1	once	TRBJ1-4	TGTGCCAGCAGGGGACAGGAAAATGAAAAACTGTTTTTT	CASRGQENEKLFF
TRBV7-2	TRBD2	NA	TRBJ2-3	TGTGCCAGCAGCTTAGCGCTTCCTAGCGGGGGGGGTCATGCAGATACGCAGTATTTT	CASSLALPSGGGHADTQYF
TRBV5-4	NA	NA	TRBJ2-1	TGTGCCAGCAGCTTGCAGGGGCGCTTACATAACAATGAGCAGTTCTTC	CASSLQGRLHNNEQFF
TRBV30	NA	NA	TRBJ1-3	TGTGCCTGGAGTGTGGGGGGGGGCACTGGAAACACCATATATTTT	CAWSVGGGTGNTIYF
TRBV6-5	TRBD1	NA	TRBJ1-2	TGTGCCAGCAGTGGCCGGGACAGCCTAAACTATGGCTACACCTTC	CASSGRDSLNYGYTF
TRBV5-8	TRBD1	NA	TRBJ1-1	TGTGCCAGCAGGAGACAGGGTTACACTGAAGCTTTCTTT	CASRRQGYTEAFF
TRBV6-6	NA	NA	TRBJ2-3	TGTGCCAGCAGTTACCCGACAAATCTTGACACAGATACGCAGTATTTT	CASSYPTNLDTDTQYF
TRBV7-9	NA	NA	TRBJ2-7	TGTGCCAGCAGCTTGACACAGGCGTACGAGCAGTACTTC	CASSLTQAYEQYF
TRBV27	TRBD1	NA	TRBJ2-7	TGTGCCAGCAGTTTATCGGCAGGGGGAGCCTACGAGCAGTACTTC	CASSLSAGGAYEQYF
TRBV5-4	TRBD1	NA	TRBJ1-1	TGTGCCAGCAGCTCCGGGACAGGGGTCGTGAACACTGAAGCTTTCTTT	CASSSGTGVVNTEAFF
TRBV19	NA	NA	TRBJ1-5	TGTGCCAGTAGTTTATCAGGGCTACCGAGCAATCAGCCCCAGCATTTT	CASSLSGLPSNQPQHF
TRBV7-2	TRBD2	NA	TRBJ2-7	TGTGCCAGCAGCTTAGAAGGGACTAGCTTTCCCTACGAGCAGTACTTC	CASSLEGTSFPYEQYF
TRBV6-5	NA	NA	TRBJ1-6	TGTGCCAGCAGACCGGGCCCGAACAGGTCACCCCTCCACTTT	CASRPGPNRSPLHF
TRBV30	NA	NA	TRBJ1-5	TGTGCCTGGAGTCGAGGCAGCAATCAGCCCCAGCATTTT	CAWSRGSNQPQHF
TRBV7-9	NA	NA	TRBJ1-2	TGTGCCAGCAGCCTGACCGGGACACAAGACTATGGCTACACCTTC	CASSLTGTQDYGYTF
TRBV14	NA	NA	TRBJ2-7	TGTGCCAGCAGCCAAGCTGGGCAGAGCAAATACGAGCAGTACTTC	CASSQAGQSKYEQYF
TRBV5-1	TRBD1	NA	TRBJ2-1	TGCGCCAGCAGCTTGGAAGGGACAGGAAAGATGGGTCAAGAGCAGTTCTTC	CASSLEGTGKMGQEQFF
TRBV27	TRBD1	once	TRBJ1-6	TGTGCCAGCAGACAGAGGGACAGGGGCAATTCACCCCTCCACTTT	CASRQRDRGNSPLHF
TRBV6-9	TRBD1	NA	TRBJ1-6	TGTGCCACACATCCACCTTCAACAGGGGACGGAAGGTTCTATAATTCACCCCTCCACTTT	CATHPPSTGDGRFYNSPLHF
TRBV19	NA	NA	TRBJ1-1	TGTGCCAGTAGTATCGGGGGGGGGTACACTGAAGCTTTCTTT	CASSIGGGYTEAFF
TRBV7-2	NA	NA	TRBJ1-3	TGTGCCAGCAGCTTAACCTCAGGCCACTCTGGAAACACCATATATTTT	CASSLTSGHSGNTIYF
TRBV7-2	NA	NA	TRBJ2-5	TGTGCCAGCAGCTACAGGAACCAAGAGACCCAGTACTTC	CASSYRNQETQYF
TRBV4-1	TRBD2	NA	TRBJ2-1	TGCGCCAGCAGCCGCGGTCTTGGCAGCGGGGGGAACAATGAGCAGTTCTTC	CASSRGLGSGGNNEQFF
TRBV7-2	TRBD2	NA	TRBJ2-1	TGTGCCAGCAGCTTAGGGGGACTAGCGGCCTACAATGAGCAGTTCTTC	CASSLGGLAAYNEQFF
TRBV7-2	TRBD2	NA	TRBJ2-7	TGTGCCAGCAGCCCACGACTAGCGGGAGGGTACGAGCAGTACTTC	CASSPRLAGGYEQYF
TRBV29-1	TRBD1	NA	TRBJ2-7	TGCAGCGTTGAGGATCAAGGGGGCTTCGGCTACGAGCAGTACTTC	CSVEDQGGFGYEQYF
TRBV30	NA	NA	TRBJ1-5	TGTGCCTGGAACCCGGCAGGGGTAGGCAATCAGCCCCAGCATTTT	CAWNPAGVGNQPQHF
TRBV4-1	NA	few	TRBJ2-7	TGCGCCAGCAGCTTTTCCGGGGGAGGCTCCTACGAGCAGTACTTC	CASSFSGGGSYEQYF
TRBV2	NA	few	TRBJ2-5	TGTGCCAGCGGAGGGTGGACCAGGTGGGAGACCCAGTACTTC	CASGGWTRWETQYF
TRBV6-5	TRBD1	few	TRBJ1-4	TGTGCCAGCAGTCGCGACAAGGGGGCTGAAAAACTGTTTTTT	CASSRDKGAEKLFF
TRBV11-2	NA	NA	TRBJ2-2	TGTGCCAGCAGCCTCGGGAGCGTGTTTTCCGGTCCCGGGGAGCTGTTTTTT	CASSLGSVFSGPGELFF
TRBV28	TRBD1	NA	TRBJ1-4	TGTGCCAGCAGGGTCAGGGGGCGTTTCGAAAAACTGTTTTTT	CASRVRGRFEKLFF
TRBV6-1	NA	NA	TRBJ2-7	TGTGCCAGCCTTGTTGGCAACGCTGGCTACGAGCAGTACTTC	CASLVGNAGYEQYF
TRBV10-3	TRBD1	NA	TRBJ2-2	TGTGCCATCAGTGAGTTGGGACAGGCGAGCAACACCGGGGAGCTGTTTTTT	CAISELGQASNTGELFF